The following is a TCR beta chain sequence with its context. This record comes from a study of blood T cell repertoires in COVID-19. Looking at the study overall: The analysed material was cDNA or gDNA that came from T cells, B-cell-depleted T cells, or PBMCs.

In the original processing: Researchers report that nucleated cell counts were estimated from reference gene primer amplification. Profiled with immunoSEQ multiplex PCR; TCRdb holds only in-frame clones, not every one. The DNA was the basis for D and trimming; V, J and clone size are from that table. The sample has more than 150,000 clones, around 87% seen once. Sequencing was performed on peripheral blood. The TCR was taken from a middle-aged man with active or convalescent COVID-19.

The CDR3 here is CASSIAGGQETQYF. CDR3 DNA: TGTGCCAGTAGTATAGCAGGGGGCCAAGAGACCCAGTACTTC. The V call is TRBV19, the J call TRBJ2-5, with TRBD1 matching over 7 bases. Unmatched junction bases numbered 0, after V lost 1 base and J lost 1 base. The CDR3 length is 14 residues. The germline V gene encodes CDR1 LNHDA and CDR2 SQIVND (reference sequence).